Shown below are 9 T cell receptor beta chains from a single sample sequenced in a study of blood T cell repertoires in COVID-19. Clones were read by immunoSEQ multiplex PCR, and TCRdb kept only the in-frame ones, dropping some. The sample holds 500,000 or so clones, around 90% seen once. The sample consisted of PBMCs or T cells enriched from blood (not recorded which). The receptors stem from a woman under 30 who had recovered from COVID-19.

This chain links TRBV5-1 with TRBJ2-1; the match to TRBD1 covers 10 bases. The CDR3 contains 16 residues. After removal of 0 bases from V and 5 bases from J, the junction contained 5 bases not matched to a gene. The germline CDR1 and CDR2 sequences are SGHRS and YFSETQ. CDR3 amino acids: CASSLVGGQGHNEQFF. CDR3 sequence (DNA): TGCGCCAGCAGCTTGGTCGGGGGACAGGGGCACAATGAGCAGTTCTTC. The full variable domain, rest sourced from reference TRBV5-1 and TRBJ2-1, is KAGVTQTPRYLIKTRGQQVTLSCSPISGHRSVSWYQQTPGQGLQFLFEYFSETQRNKGNFPGRFSGRQFSNSRSEMNVSTLELGDSALYLCASSLVGGQGHNEQFFGPGTRLTVL.

This clone was counted once. The V call is TRBV6-6, the J call TRBJ2-7; tentative D call: TRBD1 (6 bases). The ends were cut back, 5 bases at V and 2 bases at J, with 16 bases in the middle. Germline assignment: CDR1 MNHNY and CDR2 SVGAGI (reference sequence). This CDR3 has 15 residues. The CDR3 protein is CASSTPRTVTYEQYF. In DNA form, the CDR3 reads TGTGCCAGCAGTACTCCCCGGACAGTAACCTACGAGCAGTACTTC.

The rearrangement joins TRBV18 to TRBJ2-1; 10 nucleotides line up with TRBD2. The ends lost 3 bases at V and 4 bases at J; junction bases unmatched: 6. This CDR3 has 16 amino acids. CDR1 and CDR2 (germline): KGHSH, LQKENI. The DNA for the CDR3 is TGTGCCAGCTCACCGAGGAGCGGGGGGGGGTACAATGAGCAGTTCTTC. Its translation is CASSPRSGGGYNEQFF.

The chain links TRBV19 to TRBJ2-5, with 10 positions matching TRBD2. The CDR3 covers 16 residues. The V gene's germline CDR1 is LNHDA and CDR2 SQIVND (reference sequence). Germline trimming cut 5 bases from V and 5 bases from J; bases unmatched to any gene: 11. The CDR3 loop reads CASSLAGVIGTETQYF. The CDR3 DNA follows: TGTGCCAGTAGTCTAGCGGGGGTTATAGGGACGGAGACCCAGTACTTC.

This rearrangement joins TRBV3-1 (or the pseudogene TRBV3-2) to TRBJ1-3; D might be TRBD1 (5 bases). The CDR3 length is 14 residues. Germline V CDR1 and CDR2: LGHDT, YNNKEL (reference sequence). With 1 base removed from V and 7 bases from J, the gap between germline ends came to 11 bases. CDR3 in amino acids: CASSQGVGRNTIYF. CDR3 DNA sequence: TGTGCCAGCAGCCAAGGGGTGGGGCGGAACACCATATATTTT.

The V and J genes are TRBV5-1 and TRBJ2-7, with 9 positions matching TRBD2. Trimming cost V 0 bases and J 3 bases; bases outside gene matches: 4. The CDR3 runs 15 residues. Germline V CDR1 and CDR2: SGHRS, YFSETQ. CDR3 protein: CASSLGRGGLYEQYF. The CDR3 bases are TGCGCCAGCAGCTTGGGGCGGGGGGGCCTCTACGAGCAGTACTTC. Full variable domain (outside the CDR3, taken from reference TRBV5-1 and TRBJ2-7): KAGVTQTPRYLIKTRGQQVTLSCSPISGHRSVSWYQQTPGQGLQFLFEYFSETQRNKGNFPGRFSGRQFSNSRSEMNVSTLELGDSALYLCASSLGRGGLYEQYFGPGTRLTVT.

The J gene is TRBJ2-3, the V gene TRBV10-1; 11 positions agree with TRBD2. Germline V gives CDR1 WNHNN, CDR2 SYGVQD (reference sequence). The CDR3 sequence is 15 residues long. J gave up 1 base and V 4 bases, and 1 base lay outside the gene matches. CDR3 loop: CASSGGLAGTDTQYF. The CDR3 DNA follows: TGCGCCAGCAGTGGGGGACTAGCGGGCACAGATACGCAGTATTTT.

In the case of this clone: Other DNA sequences of this sample code for an identical CDR3. The chain employs TRBV5-1 and TRBJ1-1; 9 nucleotides align to TRBD1. Trimming took 3 bases from V and 4 from J; bases not matched to a gene: 7. Germline CDR1 and CDR2: SGHRS and YFSETQ. The CDR3 extends over 15 amino acids. The chain's CDR3 is CASSSDRGLGTEAFF. The CDR3 DNA follows: TGCGCCAGCAGCTCGGACAGGGGTCTGGGCACTGAAGCTTTCTTT.

The rearrangement joins TRBV6-2 or TRBV6-3 to TRBJ1-1; 7 bases match TRBD1. Trimming removed 8 bases from V and 4 bases from J; junction bases left unmatched: 13. The germline gives CDR1 MNHEY, CDR2 SVGEGT. The CDR3 consists of 15 residues. The CDR3 loop reads CASGPAGGRGTEAFF. In nucleotides, the CDR3 is TGTGCCAGCGGCCCGGCAGGGGGTAGAGGCACTGAAGCTTTCTTT.